The count of the clone carrying this TCR beta chain is one. Recruitment covered over 20 US areas and drew participants whose ages spanned about 18 to 90 years. Original handling: Amplification with reference gene primers provided the estimates of nucleated cell counts. Using immunoSEQ multiplex PCR, the repertoire was profiled, and TCRdb retains in-frame clones only, with some absent. V and J calls and clone size come straight from that table; D and trimming were deduced from the DNA. The profile covers 200,000 to 250,000 clones, with 82% appearing a single time and about 3.3% taken by the ten largest. The data stem from a study of blood T cell repertoires in COVID-19. The germline gives CDR1 MNHNS, CDR2 SASEGT. CDR3 size: 15 residues. V gave up 2 bases and J gave up 6 bases; unmatched junction bases: 6.

The sequencing sample was made of PBMCs or T cells enriched from blood (not recorded which). The receptor's source is a woman between 55 and 75 years old who had recovered from COVID-19. The chain links TRBV6-1 to TRBJ1-2, with 10 bases lining up with TRBD1. The CDR3 sequence is CASSERRQGADGYTF. The CDR3 coding sequence is TGTGCCAGCAGTGAACGAAGACAGGGGGCCGATGGCTACACCTTC.